This T cell receptor (beta chain) is drawn from a study of human T cells and chemical hapten exposure. The time point here: pre-sensitization, week 0. The treatment denotes: therapeutic diphenylcyclopropenone sensitization with weekly scalp DPC. This clonotype was detected many times. V lost 3 bases, J lost 4 bases, and 7 bases lay in between. CDR3 length: 12 amino acids. Germline assignment: CDR1 SQVTM and CDR2 ANQGSEA. MiXCR was run by TCRdb on the RACE reads, yielding one entry per CDR3 protein. The profile shows about 85,000 distinct CDR3 sequences, 8.5% of them singletons. The chain links TRBV29-1 to TRBJ1-3; D unresolved. The sequenced sample was whole blood, obtained in connection with sensitization to the hapten diphenylcyclopropenone (DPC). The clonotype comes from a man in his forties with alopecia areata. Some clones in this sample may be carry-over from other donors' samples. In DNA, the CDR3 is TGCAGCGTTGAGGTGTGGGGAAACACCATATATTTT. Its translation: CSVEVWGNTIYF. Complete variable domain (other parts from reference TRBV29-1 and TRBJ1-3): SAVISQKPSRDICQRGTSLTIQCQVDSQVTMMFWYRQQPGQSLTLIATANQGSEATYESGFVIDKFPISRPNLTFSTLTVSNMSPEDSSIYLCSVEVWGNTIYFGEGSWLTVV.